The following is a T cell receptor beta chain sequence with its context. The target antigen is unknown. This sample is drawn from a study of cytomegalovirus exposure and HLA in healthy donors. The PCR ran on 60 Vbeta and 13 Jbeta primers. Original processing notes: The count from a later analysis was some 80 million unique TCR beta chains, about 9.9 million of them shared. Sequenced by immunoSEQ multiplex PCR; TCRdb stores in-frame clones only, minus some. The DNA was the basis for D and trimming; V, J and clone size are from that table. Of 85,000 to 130,000 clones listed, more than 75% are singletons. This CDR3 is 14 amino acids long. The J segment lost 10 bases and the V segment lost 0 bases, leaving 7 bases of the junction unmatched. Germline-derived CDR1 and CDR2 are SGHNT and YYREEE (reference sequence). Findings of the study overall: A classifier reportedly called cytomegalovirus status with high sensitivity and specificity. In a later analysis, TCR association rates varied by HLA locus: DRB1 most, HLA-C fewest. One later analysis reportedly identified an Asian-associated ancestry cluster that showed fewer N-insertions than the approximately 700-donor mean.

The chain couples TRBV5-4 to TRBJ2-1; 7 bases line up with TRBD2. This receptor was taken from a woman in her forties or fifties in good health and CMV-seropositive. Sequencing was done on a sample of PBMCs. Here the CDR3 reads CASSLERLLAEQFF. CDR3 DNA: TGTGCCAGCAGCTTGGAAAGGCTACTAGCGGAGCAGTTCTTC.